The rows below give T cell receptor beta chains drawn from one sample of a study of blood T cells in healthy people across ages. MiXCR, run by TCRdb on the 5' RACE reads, gives a single entry per CDR3 protein. The table records a few hundred thousand distinct CDR3 sequences, approximately 25% of them present only once. Specimen: blood. All receptors derive from a woman aged 70-85 years in good health. CDR3s include the opening cysteine and the closing phenylalanine or tryptophan. Each record gives: V gene, J gene, CDR3 protein.

>TRBV4-3|NA
CASSLNSGGAYEQYF
>TRBV7-7|TRBJ2-7
CASSLAPLRRPYEQYF
>TRBV20-1|TRBJ2-3
CSASRLAGEDTQYF
>TRBV9|TRBJ2-7
CASSGVWDREQYF
>TRBV29-1|TRBJ1-3
CSAYDRMSSGNTIYF
>TRBV2|TRBJ2-3
CASSVFGLASTDTQYF
>TRBV6-5|TRBJ2-5
CASSATRTAETQYF
>TRBV5-1|TRBJ1-2
CASSPRTGERGYTF
>TRBV20-1|TRBJ2-6
CSAPYRHAGANVLTF
>TRBV20-1|TRBJ2-7
CSAGNRLVSYEQYF
>TRBV7-2|TRBJ1-4
CASSSGPANEKLFF
>TRBV24-1|TRBJ2-5
CATSEMTGTQYF
>TRBV12-3/TRBV12-4|TRBJ1-2
CASSLGRGMGYGYTF
>TRBV7-9|TRBJ2-1
CASSLELAGSYNEQFF
>TRBV12-5|TRBJ1-1
CASGLVPGGNTEAFF
>TRBV20-1|TRBJ2-1
CSAASGGAAGQFF
>TRBV10-3|TRBJ2-1
CAIQRGQGNNEQFF
>TRBV18|TRBJ2-2
CASSRRTQNTGELFF
>TRBV9|TRBJ2-1
CASSPLGIHNEQFF
>TRBV30|TRBJ2-5
CAWSREETQYF
>TRBV4-3|TRBJ1-4
CASSQLGGTNEKLFF
>TRBV5-1|TRBJ1-4
CASSDLPGATNEKLFF
>TRBV20-1|TRBJ2-3
CSAPSGGNTDTQYF
>TRBV6-4|TRBJ2-3
CASSDGTSGGDTQYF
>TRBV2|TRBJ1-5
CASSGTGYQPQHF
>TRBV18|TRBJ1-6
CASSTLTGRRGNSPLHF
>TRBV29-1|TRBJ2-1
CSGSGGDNEQFF
>TRBV4-1|TRBJ1-2
CASSPGPGYGYTF
>TRBV25-1|TRBJ1-2
CASSDPGTGDNYGYTF
>TRBV6-5|TRBJ2-5
CASSYSRIAETQYF
>TRBV2|TRBJ2-5
CATGRQETQYF
>TRBV5-1|TRBJ2-7
CASSPPRDSLIEQYF
>TRBV12-3/TRBV12-4|TRBJ2-3
CASDMGVGGDTQYF
>TRBV28|TRBJ1-2
CASRQGVTFYGYTF
>TRBV7-6|TRBJ1-1
CASIRLQGNTEAFF
>TRBV6-1|TRBJ1-6
CASSELRSSPLHF
>TRBV11-1|TRBJ2-5
CASEGQGRETQYF
>TRBV7-7|TRBJ1-1
CASSLVRGTEAFF
>TRBV20-1|TRBJ2-3
CSASGANTDTQYF
>TRBV6-5|NA
CASSIQGGGLGEQFF
>TRBV14|TRBJ1-2
CASSQDDWGSGYGYTF
>TRBV20-1|NA
CSAREARSTYEQYF
>TRBV7-3|TRBJ2-1
CASSIDPNLNERFF
>TRBV27|TRBJ2-7
CASRHRGQVTYEQYF
>TRBV9|TRBJ2-5
CASSVQGGETQYF
>TRBV7-2|TRBJ2-5
CASSTTKGETQYF
>TRBV9|TRBJ2-2
CASRGAQGPGELFF
>TRBV20-1|TRBJ2-1
CSARNPEGGYNEQFF
>TRBV30|TRBJ1-4
CASSLEGPVGEKLFF
>TRBV7-2|NA
CASSSLRGYLKQFF
>TRBV12-5|TRBJ1-1
CASGPGTSRAEAFF
>TRBV7-2|TRBJ1-2
CASSLAATDYGYTF
>TRBV15|TRBJ1-5
CATQSALGFSNQPQHF
>TRBV6-6|TRBJ2-3
CASSYEGSTDTQYF
>TRBV12-3/TRBV12-4|TRBJ1-2
CASSFLQGVYGYTF
>TRBV5-5|TRBJ2-3
CASSLGRTGPTDTQYF
>TRBV5-1|TRBJ1-2
CASSIGGQVNYGYTF
>TRBV7-3|TRBJ1-1
CASSHQLSLMNTEAFF
>TRBV6-5|NA
CASSPPRTSGDNEQYF
>TRBV20-1|TRBJ2-2
CSARDRWTPGELFF